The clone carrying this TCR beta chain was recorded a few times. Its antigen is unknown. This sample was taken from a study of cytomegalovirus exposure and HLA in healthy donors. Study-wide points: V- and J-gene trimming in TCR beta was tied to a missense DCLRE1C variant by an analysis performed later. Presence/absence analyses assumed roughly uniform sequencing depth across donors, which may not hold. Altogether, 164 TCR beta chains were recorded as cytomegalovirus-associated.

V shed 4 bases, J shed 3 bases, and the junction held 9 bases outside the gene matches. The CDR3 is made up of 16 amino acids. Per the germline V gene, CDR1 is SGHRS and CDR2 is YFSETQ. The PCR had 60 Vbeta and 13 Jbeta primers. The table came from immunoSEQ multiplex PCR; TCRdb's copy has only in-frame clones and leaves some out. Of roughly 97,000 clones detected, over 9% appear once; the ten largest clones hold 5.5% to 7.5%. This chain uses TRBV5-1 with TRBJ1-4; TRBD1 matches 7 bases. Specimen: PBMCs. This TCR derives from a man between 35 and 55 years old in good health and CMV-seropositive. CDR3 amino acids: CASSVGQAPANEKLFF. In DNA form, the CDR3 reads TGCGCCAGCAGCGTAGGACAGGCTCCAGCTAATGAAAAACTGTTTTTT.